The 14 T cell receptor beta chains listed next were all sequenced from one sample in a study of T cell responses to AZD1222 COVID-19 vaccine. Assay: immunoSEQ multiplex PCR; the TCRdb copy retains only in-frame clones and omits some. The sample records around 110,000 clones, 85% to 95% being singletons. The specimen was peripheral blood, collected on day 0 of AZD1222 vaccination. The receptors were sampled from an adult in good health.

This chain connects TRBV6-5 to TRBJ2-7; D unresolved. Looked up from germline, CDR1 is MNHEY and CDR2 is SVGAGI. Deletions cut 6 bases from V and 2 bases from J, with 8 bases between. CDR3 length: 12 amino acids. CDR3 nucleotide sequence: TGTGCCAGCAGAACAGAACCCTACGAGCAGTACTTC. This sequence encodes CASRTEPYEQYF.

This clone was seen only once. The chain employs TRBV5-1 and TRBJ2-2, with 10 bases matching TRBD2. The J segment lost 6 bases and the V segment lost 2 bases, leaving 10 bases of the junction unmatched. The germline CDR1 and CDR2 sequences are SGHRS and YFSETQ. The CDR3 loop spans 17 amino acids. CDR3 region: CASSFGLAGVEAGELFF. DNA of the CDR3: TGCGCCAGCAGCTTCGGGCTAGCGGGAGTGGAGGCCGGGGAGCTGTTTTTT.

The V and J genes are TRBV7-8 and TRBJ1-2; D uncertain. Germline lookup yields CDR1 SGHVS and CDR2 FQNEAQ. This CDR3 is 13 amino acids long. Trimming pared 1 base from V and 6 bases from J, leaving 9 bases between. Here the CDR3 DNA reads TGTGCCAGCAGCTTAGGGGCGGAGAATGGCTACACCTTC. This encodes CASSLGAENGYTF.

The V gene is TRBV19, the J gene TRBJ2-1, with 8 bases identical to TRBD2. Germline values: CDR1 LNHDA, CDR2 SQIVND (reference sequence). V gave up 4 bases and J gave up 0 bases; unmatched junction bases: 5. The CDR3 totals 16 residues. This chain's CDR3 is CASSTLAGSSYNEQFF. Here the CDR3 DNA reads TGTGCCAGTAGTACCTTAGCGGGGAGCTCCTACAATGAGCAGTTCTTC.

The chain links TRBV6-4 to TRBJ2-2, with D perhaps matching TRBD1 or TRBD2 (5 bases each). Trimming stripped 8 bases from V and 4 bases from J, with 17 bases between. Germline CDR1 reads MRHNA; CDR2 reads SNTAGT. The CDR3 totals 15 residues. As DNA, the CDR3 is TGTGCCAGCGCACAGGAGGAGCTTAGCACCGGGGAGCTGTTTTTT. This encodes CASAQEELSTGELFF.

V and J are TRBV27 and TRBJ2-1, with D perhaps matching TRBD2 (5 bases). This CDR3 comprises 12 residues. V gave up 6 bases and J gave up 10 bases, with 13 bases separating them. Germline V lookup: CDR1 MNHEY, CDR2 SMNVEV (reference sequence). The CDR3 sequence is CASSPDSTEQFF. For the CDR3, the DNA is TGTGCCAGCAGCCCGGACTCGACGGAGCAGTTCTTC.

CDR3 protein: CASSLWTSGFSYNEQFF. The CDR3 DNA is TGTGCCAGCTCCCTCTGGACTAGCGGGTTCTCCTACAATGAGCAGTTCTTC. This rearrangement joins TRBV18 to TRBJ2-1; 11 nucleotides align to TRBD2. Germline CDR1 KGHSH, CDR2 LQKENI. The J segment lost 0 bases and the V segment lost 6 bases, leaving 7 bases of the junction unmatched. This CDR3 region has 17 residues.

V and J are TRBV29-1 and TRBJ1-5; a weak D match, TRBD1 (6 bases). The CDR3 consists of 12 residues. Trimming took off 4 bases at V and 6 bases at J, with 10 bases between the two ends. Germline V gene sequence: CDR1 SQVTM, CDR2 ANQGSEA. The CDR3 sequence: CSVGGAGQPQHF. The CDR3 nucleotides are TGCAGCGTTGGGGGGGCAGGTCAGCCCCAGCATTTT.

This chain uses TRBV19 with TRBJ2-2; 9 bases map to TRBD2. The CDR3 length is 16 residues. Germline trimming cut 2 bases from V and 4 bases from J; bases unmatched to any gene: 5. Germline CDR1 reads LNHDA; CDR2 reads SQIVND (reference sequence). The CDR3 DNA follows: TGTGCCAGTAGTATAAGGGCGGGAGGGCGCACCGGGGAGCTGTTTTTT. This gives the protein CASSIRAGGRTGELFF. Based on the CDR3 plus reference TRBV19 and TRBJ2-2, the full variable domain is DGGITQSPKYLFRKEGQNVTLSCEQNLNHDAMYWYRQDPGQGLRLIYYSQIVNDFQKGDIAEGYSVSREKKESFPLTVTSAQKNPTAFYLCASSIRAGGRTGELFFGEGSRLTVL.

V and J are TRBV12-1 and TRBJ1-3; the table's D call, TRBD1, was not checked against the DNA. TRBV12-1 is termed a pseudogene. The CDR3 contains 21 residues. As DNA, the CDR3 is TGTGCCAGCAGCCCCCCGTCCGGGACAGGGATAAGATCAGACTCTGGAAACACCATATATTTT. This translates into CASSPPSGTGIRSDSGNTIYF.

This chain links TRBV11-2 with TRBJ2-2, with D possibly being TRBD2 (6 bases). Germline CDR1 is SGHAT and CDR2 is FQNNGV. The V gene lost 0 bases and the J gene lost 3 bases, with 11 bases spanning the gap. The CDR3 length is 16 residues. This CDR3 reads CASSLDREAYTGELFF. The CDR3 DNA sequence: TGTGCCAGCAGCTTAGACAGGGAGGCGTACACCGGGGAGCTGTTTTTT.

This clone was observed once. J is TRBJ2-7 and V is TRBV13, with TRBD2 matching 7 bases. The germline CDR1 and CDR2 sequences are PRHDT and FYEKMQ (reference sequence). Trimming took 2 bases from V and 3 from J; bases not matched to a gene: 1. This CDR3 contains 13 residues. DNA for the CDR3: TGTGCCAGCAGCTTAACGGGAGGCTACGAGCAGTACTTC. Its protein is CASSLTGGYEQYF.

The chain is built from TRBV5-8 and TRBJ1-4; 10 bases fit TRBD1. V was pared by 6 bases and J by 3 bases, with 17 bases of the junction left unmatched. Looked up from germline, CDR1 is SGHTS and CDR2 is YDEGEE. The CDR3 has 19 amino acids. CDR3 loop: CASTDPDRGLGSANEKLFF. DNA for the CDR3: TGTGCCAGCACCGATCCTGACAGGGGGCTTGGGTCGGCTAATGAAAAACTGTTTTTT.

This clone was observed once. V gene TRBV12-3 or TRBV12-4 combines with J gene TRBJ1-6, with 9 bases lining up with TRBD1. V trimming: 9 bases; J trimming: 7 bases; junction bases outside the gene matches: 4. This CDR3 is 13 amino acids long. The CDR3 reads CASSTGGNSPLHF. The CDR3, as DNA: TGTGCCAGTTCGACAGGGGGAAATTCACCCCTCCACTTT.